Following are 15 T cell receptor beta chains from one sample sequenced in a study of tumor-infiltrating lymphocytes in primary liver carcinoma. Unsorted bulk tissue, roughly 20-32 mg of it, served as the source for co-extraction of RNA and DNA. A constant-region primer primed TCR beta cDNA synthesis from 400 to 550 ng of total RNA. Researchers made the TCR beta libraries by running three nested multiplex PCR rounds with slightly modified ARM-PCR. Researchers ran the first two PCR rounds for roughly 10 cycles each with TRBV1-TRBV30 forward primers and a C-beta reverse primer. TCRdb used MiXCR to reprocess the multiplex PCR reads, holding one entry per CDR3 protein. This table holds approximately 42,000 distinct CDR3 sequences, approximately 82% found once. The sequenced material came from tumor-adjacent normal liver tissue. All receptors derive from a woman under 40 with primary liver carcinoma and hepatitis B virus infection.

This sequence joins TRBV6-5 and TRBJ2-7, with D unclear. This CDR3 is built from 16 residues. V was cut by 4 bases and J by 1 base, with 17 bases left in between. CDR1 and CDR2 from the germline V gene are MNHEY and SVGAGI. The CDR3 protein is CASSWAVGGYSYEQYF. CDR3 in DNA: TGTGCCAGCAGTTGGGCCGTTGGTGGATATTCCTACGAGCAGTACTTC.

On this clonotype: At one end, the junction sequence differs from germline, possibly due to a read error. The gene calls are TRBV11-2 and TRBJ1-3; a possible D gene is TRBD1 (6 bases). The CDR3 contains 11 residues. CDR1 is SGHAT and CDR2 is FQNNGV in the germline V gene. The CDR3 sequence: CANSPGTTLYF. The CDR3 nucleotides are TGTGCCAACAGCCCGGGGACAACCCTCTATTTC.

In its sample, this clonotype was seen a few times. The rearrangement uses TRBV2 and TRBJ2-3, with unresolved D. CDR1 and CDR2 from the germline V gene are SNHLY and FYNNEI. The CDR3 consists of 11 residues. The V end lost 2 bases, the J end lost 7 bases, and 4 bases lay between the germline ends. The CDR3: CASSELYTQYF. DNA for the CDR3: TGTGCCAGCAGTGAACTTTATACGCAGTATTTT.

This clonotype was recorded only once. The junction shows a germline mismatch at one end, possibly a read error. For the CDR3, the DNA is TGTGCCAGAAGCTTGAAAGGGGATAGGGCGGGGACTGAAGCTTTCTTT. Translated: CARSLKGDRAGTEAFF. The V gene is TRBV5-6, the J gene TRBJ1-1; D possibly corresponds to TRBD1 (5 bases). The CDR3 contains 16 residues. Germline V CDR1 and CDR2: SGHDT, YYEEEE.

Turning to this clonotype: At one of its ends the junction is not consistent with the germline gene, which may arise from a read error. V and J are TRBV4-3 and TRBJ2-2, with 8 bases that match TRBD2. The germline CDR1 and CDR2 sequences are LGHNA and YSLEER. The CDR3 consists of 18 residues. The DNA of the CDR3 is TGCACCAGCAGCCAAGGACTAACGGGAGGGATGAACACCGGGGAGCTGTTTTTT. Its protein is CTSSQGLTGGMNTGELFF.

This clonotype was counted only a few times. The junction and the germline gene differ at one end; a read error may be behind it. The chain employs TRBV12-3 or TRBV12-4 and TRBJ2-1, with 9 positions matching TRBD2. The CDR3 has 14 amino acids. The CDR3 DNA reads TGTGCCAGCAGCCTGGGACTAGCTGTAGTGGAGCAGCTCTTC. Its translation is CASSLGLAVVEQLF.

Notes on this clonotype: At one of its ends the junction is not consistent with the germline gene, which may arise from a read error. The J gene is TRBJ1-2, the V gene TRBV6-6, with D hard to call. The CDR3 loop spans 11 amino acids. The germline V gene encodes CDR1 MNHNY and CDR2 SVGAGI (reference sequence). Here the CDR3 reads CASSTDYGYTF. CDR3 DNA sequence: TGTGCTAGCAGTACCGACTATGGCTACACCTTC.

J is TRBJ2-1 and V is TRBV7-8; 8 bases map to TRBD2. V lost 0 bases to trimming and J lost 0 bases; unmatched junction nucleotides: 1. Germline CDR1 SGHVS, CDR2 FQNEAQ. This CDR3 contains 16 residues. The CDR3 protein is CASSLALAGSYNEQFF. The CDR3 nucleotides read TGTGCCAGCAGCTTAGCCCTAGCGGGCTCCTACAATGAGCAGTTCTTC.

Note on this clonotype: Without the conserved terminal phenylalanine or tryptophan, this CDR3 likely stems from a read error. This sequence joins TRBV28 and TRBJ2-6; D uncertain. The CDR3 totals 18 residues. Germline-derived CDR1 and CDR2 are MDHEN and SYDVKM. V lost 3 bases, J lost 4 bases, and 19 bases lay in between. In nucleotides, the CDR3 is TGTGCCAGCAGTTTCACCCGGCGGCTGGGCCTCGGGGCCAACGTCCTGACTTTA. Its translation is CASSFTRRLGLGANVLTL.

This clonotype was seen once. This chain connects TRBV4-3 to TRBJ2-1; D is perhaps TRBD2 (6 bases). This CDR3 region has 15 residues. Germline V gives CDR1 LGHNA, CDR2 YSLEER. Trimming cost V 2 bases and J 3 bases, with 11 bases left between them. Here the CDR3 DNA reads TGCGCCAGCAGCCAACACGGGGGTCGCTACAATGAGCAGTTCTTC. This encodes CASSQHGGRYNEQFF.

To note about this clonotype: One end of the junction fails to match germline, which may point to a read error. The rearrangement links TRBV6-2 or TRBV6-3 to TRBJ2-7; D unclear. Germline V gene lookup returns CDR1 MNHEY and CDR2 SVGEGT. The CDR3 covers 15 residues. The chain's CDR3 is CASSRFKSISYEQCF. The CDR3 DNA follows: TGTGCCAGCAGCCGTTTTAAGAGCATCTCCTACGAGCAGTGCTTC.

This clonotype was counted once. The J gene is TRBJ2-5, the V gene TRBV12-3 or TRBV12-4; a weak D match, TRBD1 (6 bases). The J call is in doubt because the DNA end fits TRBJ2-1 better. This CDR3 has 14 amino acids. In DNA, the CDR3 is TGTGCCAGCAGTTTCCGGCAGGGGATGGAGACCCAGTTCTTC. The encoded protein is CASSFRQGMETQFF.

Here the CDR3 reads CATNPLLGTEYEQYF. As DNA, the CDR3 is TGCGCCACCAACCCCCTCCTTGGGACAGAGTACGAGCAGTACTTC. The chain couples TRBV4-3 to TRBJ2-7, with 7 positions matching TRBD1. Germline V gene data show CDR1 as LGHNA and CDR2 as YSLEER. The CDR3 covers 15 residues. V lost 10 bases and J lost 4; bases outside the gene matches: 16.

The count of this clonotype is one. The conserved closing phenylalanine or tryptophan is absent in this CDR3, likely reflecting a read error. The V call is TRBV6-6, the J call TRBJ1-1, with 7 positions matching TRBD1. Per germline, CDR1 MNHNY and CDR2 SVGAGI (reference sequence). J gave up 3 bases and V 4 bases, and 5 bases lay outside the gene matches. This CDR3 comprises 14 residues. The CDR3 DNA is TGTGCCAGCAGTTCGGACAGGTTGTACACTGAAGCTTTCTCT. It is translated as CASSSDRLYTEAFS.

This clonotype was seen just once. The chain is built from TRBV7-8 and TRBJ1-5; possible D gene TRBD1, 6 bases. CDR1 and CDR2 (germline): SGHVS, FQNEAQ. V was shortened by 2 bases and J by 12 bases, with 20 bases between the two germline ends. The CDR3 contains 15 residues. The DNA of the CDR3 is TGTGCCAGCAGCTTACTTGTAACAGGGTGCAAGTTCCAGCATTTT. Its protein product is CASSLLVTGCKFQHF. The full variable domain, completed using reference TRBV7-8 and TRBJ1-5, is GAGVSQSPRYKVAKRGQDVALRCDPISGHVSLFWYQQALGQGPEFLTYFQNEAQLDKSGLPSDRFFAERPEGSVSTLKIQRTQQEDSAVYLCASSLLVTGCKFQHFGDGTRLSIL.